These T cell receptor beta chains were read from a single sample in a study of T cell repertoires in cytomegalovirus infection. TCRdb used MiXCR to reprocess the reads, holding one entry per CDR3 protein. Here the sample spans a few hundred thousand distinct CDR3 sequences, under 20% being singletons. The sample comprised PBMCs. These receptors were obtained from a human donor in good health (CMV status not recorded). Some clones in this sample may be carry-over from other donors' samples. CDR3s include the opening cysteine and the closing phenylalanine or tryptophan. The order of the fields is J gene, V gene, D gene, clone size, CDR3 protein, CDR3 DNA. The D gene is left open where the match is weak. Expanded clones get a size class; other rows say once, few or many, or leave the size out.

>TRBJ2-7|TRBV7-2|TRBD2|many
CASSFSGGGDEQYF
TGTGCCAGCAGCTTTAGCGGGGGAGGCGACGAGCAGTACTTC
>TRBJ2-7|TRBV11-2|.|few
CASSPRQAKSSSYEQYF
TGTGCCAGCAGCCCACGACAGGCCAAATCGAGCTCCTACGAGCAGTACTTC
>TRBJ2-7|TRBV20-1|TRBD1|.
CSATGGGDEQYF
TGCAGTGCTACAGGGGGCGGGGACGAGCAGTACTTC
>TRBJ1-6|TRBV27|.|.
CASSFTVDGNSPLHF
TGTGCCAGCAGTTTTACCGTAGATGGTAATTCACCCCTCCACTTT
>TRBJ2-4|TRBV10-3|.|few
CAISRSGGLNGDIQYF
TGTGCCATCAGCCGCAGTGGCGGACTGAATGGGGACATTCAGTACTTC
>TRBJ1-2|TRBV20-1|.|few
CSANYYGQPYGYTF
TGCAGTGCCAACTATTACGGGCAACCCTATGGCTACACCTTC
>TRBJ1-2|TRBV6-2/TRBV6-3|.|.
CASRDGDGYTF
TGTGCCAGCAGGGACGGTGATGGCTACACCTTC
>TRBJ1-4|TRBV7-2|TRBD1|many
CASSLILRDRDYFTNEKLFF
TGTGCCAGCAGCTTAATTCTGCGGGACAGGGACTACTTTACTAATGAAAAACTGTTTTTT
>TRBJ2-3|TRBV10-3|.|once
CAISGLGSTDTQYF
TGTGCCATCAGTGGGTTGGGGAGCACAGATACGCAGTATTTT
>TRBJ2-6|TRBV12-3/TRBV12-4|.|.
CASGGGRTPFSGANVLTF
TGTGCCAGCGGAGGTGGCAGGACACCTTTTTCTGGGGCCAACGTCCTGACTTTC
>TRBJ2-1|TRBV4-2|TRBD2|many
CASSQDQRGGSYNEQFF
TGTGCCAGCAGCCAAGATCAACGGGGGGGCTCCTACAATGAGCAGTTCTTC
>TRBJ2-1|TRBV7-2|.|many
CASSLVGASNEQFF
TGTGCCAGCAGCTTAGTTGGGGCTTCCAATGAGCAGTTCTTC
>TRBJ2-5|TRBV7-6|TRBD2|few
CASSGTSGDQETQYF
TGTGCCAGCAGTGGGACTAGCGGGGACCAAGAGACCCAGTACTTC
>TRBJ2-7|TRBV2|.|.
CASAPPSYEQYF
TGTGCCAGCGCTCCCCCCTCCTACGAGCAGTACTTC
>TRBJ2-7|TRBV12-3/TRBV12-4|.|many
CASSPHGRRVYEQYF
TGTGCCAGCAGCCCCCACGGCCGAAGGGTCTACGAGCAGTACTTC
>TRBJ2-1|TRBV7-6|.|many
CASSLAPVSSSYNEQFF
TGTGCCAGCAGCTTAGCTCCGGTTTCGAGCTCCTACAATGAGCAGTTCTTC
>TRBJ1-2|TRBV6-1|.|many
CASSEAYFGSSQGQDGYTF
TGTGCCAGCAGTGAAGCTTACTTCGGTTCTTCGCAGGGTCAGGATGGCTACACCTTC
>TRBJ1-2|TRBV7-2|TRBD1|many
CASSFGTVNYGYTF
TGTGCCAGCAGCTTCGGGACAGTTAACTATGGCTACACCTTC
>TRBJ2-1|TRBV7-9|TRBD1|many
CASSPRWVGTASSSYNEQFF
TGTGCCAGCAGCCCGCGGTGGGTAGGGACAGCCTCGAGCTCCTACAATGAGCAGTTCTTC
>TRBJ1-2|TRBV4-2|.|few
CASSQERRDGYTF
TGTGCCAGCAGCCAAGAGCGGAGGGATGGCTACACCTTC
>TRBJ2-1|TRBV28|.|few
CASSLGSEYEQFF
TGTGCCAGCAGTTTAGGGAGCGAGTATGAGCAGTTCTTC
>TRBJ1-1|TRBV15|.|.
CATSRELGQLNTEAFF
TGTGCCACCAGCAGAGAACTTGGACAGTTAAACACTGAAGCTTTCTTT
>TRBJ2-3|TRBV15|TRBD2|once
CATSSYGTRSTDTQYF
TGTGCCACCAGCAGTTATGGGACTAGAAGCACAGATACGCAGTATTTT
>TRBJ1-5|TRBV12-3/TRBV12-4|.|.
CASSFSGQDIINQPQHF
TGTGCCAGCAGTTTTTCGGGGCAGGACATCATCAATCAGCCCCAGCATTTT
>TRBJ1-4|TRBV10-3|.|once
CAISESEAVGEKLFF
TGTGCCATCAGTGAGTCGGAGGCTGTGGGTGAAAAACTGTTTTTT
>TRBJ1-4|TRBV28|TRBD1|.
CASTPRTGGVGEKLFF
TGTGCCAGCACCCCGCGGACAGGGGGCGTGGGGGAAAAACTGTTTTTT
>TRBJ1-1|TRBV11-1|.|few
CASSLNDLEAFF
TGTGCCAGCAGCTTAAACGACCTTGAAGCTTTCTTT
>TRBJ1-2|TRBV13|.|.
CASSSFGGDGEYYGYTF
TGTGCCAGCAGCTCCTTTGGGGGGGACGGAGAGTATTATGGCTACACCTTC
>TRBJ1-4|TRBV7-2|.|many
CASSPSIGRAPNEKLFF
TGTGCCAGCAGCCCTTCCATTGGCAGGGCACCTAATGAAAAACTGTTTTTT
>TRBJ2-5|TRBV28|TRBD2|few
CASTGLAGDSQETQYF
TGTGCCAGCACGGGACTAGCGGGGGATAGCCAAGAGACCCAGTACTTC
>TRBJ2-3|TRBV11-2|.|many
CASSSNREADTQYF
TGTGCCAGCAGCTCAAACAGGGAAGCAGATACGCAGTATTTT
>TRBJ2-1|TRBV15|.|few
CATSRDLEQGHEQFF
TGTGCCACCAGCAGAGATCTAGAACAGGGCCATGAGCAGTTCTTC
>TRBJ2-7|TRBV5-6|TRBD1|.
CASSLQGDRRYEQYF
TGTGCCAGCAGCTTGCAGGGGGACCGTCGTTACGAGCAGTACTTC
>TRBJ1-1|TRBV7-2|TRBD1|many
CASSSQGTVNTEAFF
TGTGCCAGCAGCTCCCAAGGGACAGTGAACACTGAAGCTTTCTTT
>TRBJ2-5|TRBV7-3|.|many
CASSSTTQETQYF
TGTGCCAGCAGCTCGACTACCCAAGAGACCCAGTACTTC
>TRBJ2-2|TRBV7-6|TRBD1|few
CASSTTGAVEAGELFF
TGTGCCAGCAGTACGACAGGGGCCGTTGAGGCCGGGGAGCTGTTTTTT
>TRBJ1-3|TRBV28|TRBD1|.
CASSLAGGGNTIYF
TGTGCCAGCAGTTTAGCAGGGGGAGGAAACACCATATATTTT
>TRBJ2-1|TRBV7-6|TRBD1|few
CASSPRTGNSYNEQFF
TGTGCCAGCAGCCCACGGACAGGGAACTCCTACAATGAGCAGTTCTTC
>TRBJ1-2|TRBV4-1|.|few
CASSQDSGHTNYGYTF
TGCGCCAGCAGCCAAGATTCGGGCCATACTAACTATGGCTACACCTTC
>TRBJ2-2|TRBV7-8|.|many
CASSLGSYTGELFF
TGTGCCAGCAGCTTAGGATCCTACACCGGGGAGCTGTTTTTT
>TRBJ1-2|TRBV12-3/TRBV12-4|.|many
CASRRTDERYGYTF
TGTGCCAGCAGGCGGACAGATGAGAGATATGGCTACACCTTC